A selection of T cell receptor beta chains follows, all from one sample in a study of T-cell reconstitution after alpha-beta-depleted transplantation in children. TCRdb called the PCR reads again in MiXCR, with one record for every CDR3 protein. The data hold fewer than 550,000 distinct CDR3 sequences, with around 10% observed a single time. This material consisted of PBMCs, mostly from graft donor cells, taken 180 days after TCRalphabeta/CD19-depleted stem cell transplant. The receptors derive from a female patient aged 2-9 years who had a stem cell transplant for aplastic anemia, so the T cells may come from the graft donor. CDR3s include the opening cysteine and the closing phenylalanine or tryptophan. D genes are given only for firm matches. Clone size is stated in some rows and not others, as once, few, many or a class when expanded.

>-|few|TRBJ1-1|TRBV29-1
CSVDGQLNTEAFF
TGCAGCGTCGACGGACAGCTGAACACTGAAGCTTTCTTT
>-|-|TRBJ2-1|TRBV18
CASSPQGGHNEQFF
TGTGCCAGCTCACCACAGGGAGGCCACAATGAGCAGTTCTTC
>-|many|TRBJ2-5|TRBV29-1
CSVATETQYF
TGCAGCGTTGCTACAGAGACCCAGTACTTC
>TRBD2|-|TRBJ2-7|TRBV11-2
CASSLDRGLAGVTYEQYF
TGTGCCAGCAGCTTAGATAGGGGGCTAGCGGGGGTTACTTACGAGCAGTACTTC
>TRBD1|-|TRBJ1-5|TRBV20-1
CSARHSQGARSNQPQHF
TGCAGTGCTAGACACTCCCAGGGGGCGAGGAGCAATCAGCCCCAGCATTTT
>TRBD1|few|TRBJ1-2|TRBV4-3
CASKDRESYGYTF
TGCGCCAGCAAGGACAGGGAAAGCTATGGCTACACCTTC
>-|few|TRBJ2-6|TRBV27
CASSLRSFSGANGLTF
TGTGCCAGCAGTTTAAGAAGTTTCTCTGGGGCCAACGGCCTGACTTTC
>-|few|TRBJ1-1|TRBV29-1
CSVEDGRGARDTEAFF
TGCAGCGTTGAAGACGGCAGGGGCGCGAGGGACACTGAAGCTTTCTTT
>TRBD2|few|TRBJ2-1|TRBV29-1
CSVEGFSGSTNEQFF
TGCAGCGTTGAAGGATTTAGCGGGAGTACCAATGAGCAGTTCTTC
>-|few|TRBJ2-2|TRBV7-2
CASSPRGSTGTGELFF
TGTGCCAGCAGCCCGCGCGGTAGCACGGGCACCGGGGAGCTGTTTTTT
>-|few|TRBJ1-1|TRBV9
CASSVEGSPRESTEAFF
TGTGCCAGCAGCGTAGAGGGGTCCCCCAGGGAGAGCACTGAAGCTTTCTTT
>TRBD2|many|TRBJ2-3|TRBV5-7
CASSRTSGTTDTQYF
TGTGCCAGCAGCCGGACTAGCGGGACCACAGATACGCAGTATTTT
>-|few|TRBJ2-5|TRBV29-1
CSVGGRSQETQYF
TGCAGCGTGGGGGGACGGTCCCAAGAGACCCAGTACTTC
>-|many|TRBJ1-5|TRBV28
CASSLMPPGTQHF
TGTGCCAGCAGTTTAATGCCCCCCGGGACTCAGCATTTT
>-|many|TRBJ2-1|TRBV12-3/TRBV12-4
CASSPMAVHEQFF
TGTGCCAGCAGCCCCATGGCTGTCCATGAGCAGTTCTTC
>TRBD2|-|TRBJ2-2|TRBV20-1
CSARVAGLPAELFF
TGCAGTGCTAGAGTAGCGGGCCTACCGGCGGAGCTGTTTTTT